A selection of T cell receptor beta chains follows, all from one sample in a study of CD8+CD57+ T cells in acquired aplastic anemia. TCRdb fed the reads into MiXCR, producing one record per CDR3 protein. Of 100,000 to 150,000 distinct CDR3 sequences listed, about 40% are singletons. Sequenced material: sorted CD4+, CD8+, or CD8+CD57+ T cells (not recorded which) from PBMCs. These receptors were collected from a human donor in good health, serving as a control. Both conserved end residues are part of each CDR3. Fields, in order: J gene, V gene, CDR3 protein.

J: TRBJ1-3; V: TRBV7-2; CDR3: CASRTQLGNTIYF
J: TRBJ1-1; V: TRBV4-1; CDR3: CASSPYFLGILNTEAFF
J: TRBJ1-5; V: TRBV19; CDR3: CASSVTGVSNQPQHF
J: TRBJ1-2; V: TRBV28; CDR3: CASSSGGQGYGYTF
J: TRBJ1-2; V: TRBV29-1; CDR3: CSVRTGGRSYGYTF
J: TRBJ2-7; V: TRBV9; CDR3: CASSGGLAGSEQYF
J: TRBJ2-7; V: TRBV20-1; CDR3: CSASRGSYEQYF
J: TRBJ1-3; V: TRBV6-1; CDR3: CASSIDGYGNTIYF
J: TRBJ2-5; V: TRBV7-8; CDR3: CASSSQGWQETQYF
J: TRBJ1-2; V: TRBV7-2; CDR3: CASSSTGYYGYTF
J: TRBJ2-3; V: TRBV15; CDR3: CATSLTDTQYF
J: TRBJ2-1; V: TRBV9; CDR3: CASSERGRLNEQFF
J: TRBJ2-1; V: TRBV24-1; CDR3: CATSVQDNEQFF
J: TRBJ1-4; V: TRBV19; CDR3: CASREDEKLFF
J: TRBJ2-2; V: TRBV10-3; CDR3: CAISARLAGNTGELFF
J: TRBJ2-7; V: TRBV25-1; CDR3: CASSLLRGEQCF
J: TRBJ2-1; V: TRBV24-1; CDR3: CATSDAGPGGEYEQFF
J: TRBJ2-6; V: TRBV19; CDR3: CASKKGGQGSLGANVLTF
J: TRBJ1-6; V: TRBV7-2; CDR3: CASSLALGSPLHF
J: TRBJ1-1; V: TRBV2; CDR3: CASSPWGSEFTEAFF